One sample yielded the 21 T cell receptor beta chains listed below, sequenced in a study of OX40 agonist ivuxolimab in advanced cancers. Library construction relied on the immunoSEQ multiplex PCR assay. TCRdb holds this immuneACCESS table with in-frame rearrangements only. Some clones are missing; in checked studies, unresolved V genes explain under half, and the rest has no known cause. The sample table contains more than 15,000 clones; only one count was recorded for around nine tenths of them. Roughly 30% of the sample lies in the top ten. Here the sequenced sample was CD4+ or CD8+ T cells sorted from blood, taken in a trial of the OX40 agonist ivuxolimab. These receptor sequences come from an adult with an advanced solid tumor such as melanoma, head and neck, liver or kidney cancer.

The chain carries TRBV5-1 and TRBJ2-3, with D possibly matching TRBD2 (6 bases). The ends were cut back, 6 bases at V and 2 bases at J, with 19 bases in the middle. Germline CDR1 SGHRS, CDR2 YFSETQ. There are 16 residues in the CDR3. CDR3 in amino acids: CASTLTAGTLTDTQYF. As DNA, the CDR3 is TGCGCCAGCACCCTCACGGCCGGGACTCTCACAGATACGCAGTATTTT.

This clone is a singleton in its sample. The chain links TRBV7-9 to TRBJ1-1, with 12 bases identical to TRBD1. V trimming: 0 bases; J trimming: 6 bases; junction bases outside the gene matches: 8. Looked up from germline, CDR1 is SEHNR and CDR2 is FQNEAQ (reference sequence). The CDR3 sequence is 17 residues long. CDR3 sequence reads: CASSLAGTGGIASEAFF. The CDR3 nucleotides are TGTGCCAGCAGCTTAGCCGGGACAGGGGGCATCGCATCTGAAGCTTTCTTT.

The chain joins TRBV6-1 to TRBJ2-1; 12 bases map to TRBD2. CDR3 size: 15 residues. The V and J ends lost 2 bases and 9 bases, in that order; junction bases with no gene match: 5. CDR1 MNHNS and CDR2 SASEGT come from the germline V gene. In DNA form, the CDR3 reads TGTGCCAGCAGTGAATTGACTAGCGGGAGTGCTGAGCAGTTCTTC. This sequence encodes CASSELTSGSAEQFF.

This chain uses TRBV7-6 with TRBJ2-7; D is tentatively TRBD1 or TRBD2 (5 bases each). CDR3 length equals 14 residues. Trimming pared 5 bases from V and 7 bases from J, leaving 18 bases between. CDR1 and CDR2 (germline): SGHVS, FNYEAQ. The CDR3 bases are TGTGCCAGCAGCGAATCCGGGGCCCTCTGGGAGCAGTACTTC. As protein: CASSESGALWEQYF.

The chain couples TRBV13 to TRBJ2-7; TRBD1 matches 7 bases. CDR1 and CDR2 (germline): PRHDT, FYEKMQ (reference sequence). CDR3 length equals 16 residues. V shed 1 base, J shed 0 bases, and the junction held 6 bases outside the gene matches. The CDR3 protein is CASSLEGAGTSYEQYF. CDR3 DNA sequence: TGTGCCAGCAGCTTAGAGGGGGCAGGGACCTCCTACGAGCAGTACTTC.

DNA of the CDR3: TGTGCCAGCAGCCCGCCCCCCGGGTCGACCTACGAGCAGTACTTC. This encodes CASSPPPGSTYEQYF. The genes are TRBV7-8 and TRBJ2-7; D unclear. Trimming removed 5 bases from V and 2 bases from J, with 16 bases in between. The length of the CDR3 is 15 residues. Germline-derived CDR1 and CDR2 are SGHVS and FQNEAQ.

The count of this clone is one. The chain employs TRBV7-9 and TRBJ1-3, with D unresolved. There are 16 residues in the CDR3. V dropped 5 bases and J dropped 3 bases, with 17 bases sitting between them. Germline CDR1 is SEHNR and CDR2 is FQNEAQ (reference sequence). The CDR3 region is CASSPRVRAGGNTIYF. The CDR3 DNA sequence: TGTGCCAGCAGCCCGAGGGTTCGGGCAGGTGGAAACACCATATATTTT.

Here the CDR3 reads CASSPGHKNTEAFF. Here the CDR3 DNA reads TGTGCCAGCAGCCCAGGACACAAGAACACTGAAGCTTTCTTT. J is TRBJ1-1 and V is TRBV7-2, with D perhaps TRBD1 (5 bases). V was pared by 5 bases and J by 1 base, with 11 bases between. The CDR3 is 14 amino acids. Germline V gene sequence: CDR1 SGHTA, CDR2 FQGNSA.

This rearrangement joins TRBV7-9 to TRBJ2-6; D unresolved. In germline, CDR1 is SEHNR, CDR2 FQNEAQ (reference sequence). This CDR3 has 16 residues. Between the trimmed V and J ends, which lost 1 base and 0 bases, there was a span of 7 bases. CDR3 protein: CASSLGPISGANVLTF. The CDR3 DNA follows: TGTGCCAGCAGCTTAGGACCAATCTCTGGGGCCAACGTCCTGACTTTC. The complete variable domain, with remaining parts taken from reference TRBV7-9 and TRBJ2-6, reads DTGVSQNPRHKITKRGQNVTFRCDPISEHNRLYWYRQTLGQGPEFLTYFQNEAQLEKSRLLSDRFSAERPKGSFSTLEIQRTEQGDSAMYLCASSLGPISGANVLTFGAGSRLTVL.

V is TRBV19 and J is TRBJ2-7; maybe TRBD1 (6 bases). Germline V gene data show CDR1 as LNHDA and CDR2 as SQIVND (reference sequence). The CDR3 is 13 amino acids. V lost 2 bases and J lost 2, with 7 bases in between. CDR3 loop: CASSIQGTYEQYF. The CDR3 nucleotides are TGTGCCAGTAGTATACAGGGGACCTACGAGCAGTACTTC.

The chain links TRBV6-1 to TRBJ2-5, with D perhaps matching TRBD1 or TRBD2 (5 bases each). Deletions cut 8 bases from V and 2 bases from J, with 15 bases between. The CDR3 is 14 residues long. CDR1 and CDR2 (germline): MNHNS, SASEGT. CDR3 nucleotide sequence: TGTGCCAGCGCCCCTAGGGACCCGCAAGAGACCCAGTACTTC. Protein: CASAPRDPQETQYF.

The chain has TRBV6-5 and TRBJ2-7; TRBD2 matches 7 bases. V lost 5 bases and J lost 4; bases outside the gene matches: 11. CDR3 length equals 15 residues. Germline V gene lookup returns CDR1 MNHEY and CDR2 SVGAGI. This chain's CDR3 is CASSQVASGPYEQYF. The CDR3 DNA reads TGTGCCAGCAGTCAGGTGGCTAGCGGACCATACGAGCAGTACTTC.

The rearrangement links TRBV19 to TRBJ1-1; D gene uncertain. Germline lookup yields CDR1 LNHDA and CDR2 SQIVND (reference sequence). The CDR3 extends over 11 amino acids. The V end lost 8 bases, the J end lost 1 base, and 5 bases lay between the germline ends. Here the CDR3 DNA reads TGTGCCAGTCGACAGAACACTGAAGCTTTCTTT. Protein product: CASRQNTEAFF.

This clone was detected only a few times. V and J are TRBV7-9 and TRBJ2-7; D is possibly TRBD1 (6 bases). The germline V gene encodes CDR1 SEHNR and CDR2 FQNEAQ (reference sequence). The CDR3 sequence is 15 residues long. V was shortened by 4 bases and J by 3 bases, with 16 bases between the two germline ends. Here the CDR3 reads CASSYMTGVGYEQYF. DNA for the CDR3: TGTGCCAGCAGCTACATGACAGGTGTAGGCTACGAGCAGTACTTC.

The chain couples TRBV6-5 to TRBJ2-1; D ambiguous. This CDR3 spans 12 amino acids. V lost 6 bases and J 14 bases, leaving 17 bases between the germline ends. The germline V gene has CDR1 MNHEY and CDR2 SVGAGI. CDR3 residues: CASRPPNTLEFF. The CDR3, as DNA: TGTGCCAGCAGACCGCCAAACACATTGGAGTTCTTC.

With regard to this clone: The germline gene is not matched at one end of the junction; a read error may be the cause. The chain combines TRBV11-3 with TRBJ2-1; perhaps TRBD2 as D (5 bases). Germline V CDR1 and CDR2: SGHNT, YENEEA. This CDR3 has 13 residues. The CDR3 protein is CASSQDYLNEQFF. The CDR3 region has the DNA TGCGCCAGCAGCCAAGACTACCTCAATGAGCAGTTCTTC. Based on the CDR3 plus reference TRBV11-3 and TRBJ2-1, the full variable domain is EAGVVQSPRYKIIEKKQPVAFWCNPISGHNTLYWYLQNLGQGPELLIRYENEEAVDDSQLPKDRFSAERLKGVDSTLKIQPAELGDSAVYLCASSQDYLNEQFFGPGTRLTVL.

By sample share, this clone is medium-sized. V is TRBV19 and J is TRBJ2-7; D is ambiguous. Germline CDR1 and CDR2: LNHDA and SQIVND (reference sequence). The CDR3 has 12 residues. Trimming stripped 1 base from V and 4 bases from J, with 5 bases between. CDR3 sequence (DNA): TGTGCCAGTAGTATAGTCCCGTACGAGCAGTACTTC. Translation gives CASSIVPYEQYF.

This clone was seen just once. The chain employs TRBV19 and TRBJ1-4, with unresolved D. Per germline, CDR1 LNHDA and CDR2 SQIVND (reference sequence). V lost 7 bases and J lost 5, with 14 bases in between. The CDR3 loop spans 14 amino acids. The CDR3 sequence is CASTPGRPNEKLFF. Here the CDR3 DNA reads TGTGCCAGTACCCCGGGAAGGCCGAATGAAAAACTGTTTTTT.

The CDR3 sequence: CASSEGAAANYGYTF. DNA of the CDR3: TGTGCCAGCAGTGAAGGGGCAGCCGCTAACTATGGCTACACCTTC. The rearrangement joins TRBV6-1 to TRBJ1-2; D is undetermined. CDR3 length: 15 amino acids. With 1 base removed from V and 0 bases from J, the gap between germline ends came to 9 bases. Germline-derived CDR1 and CDR2 are MNHNS and SASEGT.

This chain links TRBV29-1 with TRBJ2-1, with no clear D. Germline CDR1 is SQVTM and CDR2 is ANQGSEA. V lost 1 base to trimming and J lost 7 bases, with 8 bases between them. CDR3 length: 12 residues. The CDR3 spells CSVEVSSNEQFF. CDR3 bases: TGCAGCGTTGAAGTATCCTCAAATGAGCAGTTCTTC.

The genes are TRBV5-1 and TRBJ2-3, with 8 positions matching TRBD1. The CDR3 has 14 residues. Germline V CDR1 and CDR2: SGHRS, YFSETQ. After removal of 2 bases from V and 3 bases from J, the junction contained 2 bases not matched to a gene. The CDR3 sequence: CASSFRQGTDTQYF. The CDR3 DNA is TGCGCCAGCAGCTTTCGACAGGGGACAGATACGCAGTATTTT.